The 18 T cell receptor beta chains below were found in one sample sequenced in a study of post-analysis software for immune sequencing data. Study-wide results and limits: Compared with controls, patients had more of five or six TRBV segments, including TRBV5-6, TRBV5-1 and TRBV20-1.

No antigen has been identified for these receptors. Unique molecular identifiers were present in the TCR beta cDNA libraries. Each CDR3 protein is one row after TCRdb ran MiXCR on the PCR reads. Among approximately 440,000 distinct CDR3 sequences listed, nearly 45% were seen once. Sequencing input: blood. These receptors all come from a girl aged 5 to 17 with multiple sclerosis.

The J gene is TRBJ1-6, the V gene TRBV7-2; 7 positions agree with TRBD1. Germline assignment: CDR1 SGHTA and CDR2 FQGNSA. The length of the CDR3 is 14 residues. V gave up 2 bases and J gave up 10 bases; unmatched junction bases: 5. Written as DNA, the CDR3 is TGTGCCAGCAGCTTAACAGGGGAGATCTCACCCCTCCACTTT. Translated: CASSLTGEISPLHF.

This clonotype appeared a few times. The J gene is TRBJ1-1, the V gene TRBV6-2 or TRBV6-3, with TRBD1 matching 8 bases. Germline CDR1 reads MNHEY; CDR2 reads SVGEGT. This CDR3 is built from 15 residues. The trim removed 6 bases at V and 0 bases at J, leaving 6 bases unmatched. The CDR3 region is CASRRTTGVNTEAFF. The DNA for the CDR3 is TGTGCCAGCAGGCGAACGACAGGGGTGAACACTGAAGCTTTCTTT.

V is TRBV7-9 and J is TRBJ2-3, with 12 bases matching TRBD2. Per the germline V gene, CDR1 is SEHNR and CDR2 is FQNEAQ (reference sequence). J gave up 5 bases and V 2 bases, and 5 bases lay outside the gene matches. The CDR3 is 16 residues long. For the CDR3, the DNA is TGTGCCAGCAGCTTAAGACTAGCGGGAGCTGGAGATACGCAGTATTTT. This codes for CASSLRLAGAGDTQYF.

V and J are TRBV20-1 and TRBJ2-1; TRBD2 aligns across 9 bases. This CDR3 region has 14 residues. J lost 5 bases, V lost 6 bases, and 8 bases had no gene match. Germline V CDR1 and CDR2: DFQATT, SNEGSKA (reference sequence). CDR3 amino acids: CSAETSGGDNEQFF. DNA for the CDR3: TGCAGTGCCGAGACTAGCGGAGGGGACAATGAGCAGTTCTTC.

The CDR3 reads CSARVRGLTEAFF. Here the CDR3 DNA reads TGCAGTGCTAGGGTCAGGGGCCTCACTGAAGCTTTCTTT. The chain links TRBV20-1 to TRBJ1-1; perhaps TRBD1 as D (6 bases). Germline V CDR1 and CDR2: DFQATT, SNEGSKA (reference sequence). V shed 3 bases and J shed 4 bases, with 12 bases lying between them. CDR3 length: 13 amino acids.

This rearrangement joins TRBV20-1 to TRBJ1-6; tentative D call: TRBD1 (5 bases). V was pared by 6 bases and J by 8 bases, with 17 bases between. Germline values: CDR1 DFQATT, CDR2 SNEGSKA (reference sequence). The CDR3 has 14 amino acids. In DNA, the CDR3 is TGCAGTGCCTCGTCGGGGCTGTATGATTCACCCCTCCACTTT. Its translation: CSASSGLYDSPLHF.

The V and J genes are TRBV6-1 and TRBJ2-3; 10 positions agree with TRBD1. Germline-derived CDR1 and CDR2 are MNHNS and SASEGT. The CDR3 sequence is 17 residues long. V trimming: 5 bases; J trimming: 4 bases; junction bases outside the gene matches: 12. Here the CDR3 DNA reads TGTGCCAGCAGTAAGGCTGGGACAGGGGATTTCCCAGATACGCAGTATTTT. It translates to CASSKAGTGDFPDTQYF.

The DNA of the CDR3 is TGTGCCAGCAGCGTAGCAGGTGCGCGGGAGGGAGGTGAGCAGTTCTTC. Residues: CASSVAGAREGGEQFF. This chain joins TRBV9 and TRBJ2-1; 9 bases align to TRBD2. The CDR3 is 16 residues long. The J segment lost 9 bases and the V segment lost 0 bases, leaving 10 bases of the junction unmatched. Germline loops: CDR1 SGDLS, CDR2 YYNGEE.

This clonotype was observed a handful of times. The chain carries TRBV5-1 and TRBJ1-2; TRBD1 aligns across 10 bases. This CDR3 is 14 amino acids long. With V trimmed by 0 bases and J by 8 bases, 4 bases remained unmatched. Per the germline V gene, CDR1 is SGHRS and CDR2 is YFSETQ. The CDR3 reads CASSLVGTGEGYTF. The CDR3 DNA is TGCGCCAGCAGCTTGGTAGGGACAGGGGAAGGCTACACCTTC.

The V gene is TRBV10-3, the J gene TRBJ2-7; D is undetermined. The germline V gene encodes CDR1 ENHRY and CDR2 SYGVKD. V lost 6 bases, J lost 3 bases, and 9 bases lay in between. There are 12 residues in the CDR3. The CDR3 protein is CAISPQNYEQYF. The CDR3 DNA reads TGTGCCATCAGCCCACAGAACTACGAGCAGTACTTC.

This clonotype was picked up a small number of times. The junction shows a germline mismatch at one end, possibly a read error. This sequence joins TRBV9 and TRBJ1-1, with TRBD1 matching over 8 bases. The CDR3 extends over 15 amino acids. The germline CDR1 and CDR2 sequences are SGDLS and YYNGEE. The CDR3 bases are TGTGCCAGCAGCGTAGAAGGCAGGGGGCTGGGTGAAGCCTTCTTT. Protein product: CASSVEGRGLGEAFF.

The chain employs TRBV28 and TRBJ2-5; TRBD2 matches 10 bases. CDR3 length equals 16 residues. The V and J ends lost 2 bases and 5 bases, in that order; junction bases with no gene match: 8. Germline V gives CDR1 MDHEN, CDR2 SYDVKM. The CDR3 reads CASSLPWGLATETQYF. In nucleotides, the CDR3 is TGTGCCAGCAGTTTACCGTGGGGACTAGCGACCGAGACCCAGTACTTC.

The genes are TRBV29-1 and TRBJ2-1; TRBD2 matches at 8 bases. J was trimmed by 8 bases and V by 4 bases; bases with no gene match: 10. Germline loops: CDR1 SQVTM, CDR2 ANQGSEA. The CDR3 loop spans 14 amino acids. The CDR3 region is CSVGWSGRPDEQFF. In DNA, the CDR3 is TGCAGCGTTGGTTGGAGCGGGAGACCGGATGAGCAGTTCTTC.

The V call is TRBV6-2 or TRBV6-3, the J call TRBJ1-5; D gene ambiguous. This CDR3 region has 13 residues. Per the germline V gene, CDR1 is MNHEY and CDR2 is SVGEGT. V lost 2 bases and J lost 6, with 8 bases in between. The CDR3 bases are TGTGCCAGCAGTTACAGGGCAACTCAGCCCCAGCATTTT. This translates into CASSYRATQPQHF.

The table lists this clonotype with a few counts. The chain carries TRBV20-1 and TRBJ2-7, with D maybe TRBD2 (5 bases). V was clipped by 3 bases and J by 4 bases, with 10 bases between them. Germline V lookup: CDR1 DFQATT, CDR2 SNEGSKA (reference sequence). The CDR3 length is 12 residues. The CDR3 protein is CSARASGYEQYF. CDR3 DNA sequence: TGCAGTGCTAGGGCAAGCGGTTACGAGCAGTACTTC.

A note on this clonotype: Given the absence of the conserved phenylalanine or tryptophan at the CDR3 end, a read error is likely. V gene TRBV29-1 combines with J gene TRBJ2-2, with D possibly TRBD2 on 5 matching bases. The CDR3 is 14 amino acids. V dropped 7 bases and J dropped 7 bases, with 19 bases sitting between them. CDR1 is SQVTM, CDR2 ANQGSEA, per germline. The CDR3 is CSGQALPGSGELFV. The CDR3 DNA is TGCAGCGGACAAGCCCTCCCGGGGAGCGGGGAGCTGTTTGTT.

This clonotype was observed a few times. The junction differs from germline at one of its ends, possibly a read error. J is TRBJ2-1 and V is TRBV4-1; the D gene could be TRBD1 or TRBD2 (5 bases each). This CDR3 spans 17 amino acids. The germline V gene has CDR1 MGHRA and CDR2 YSYEKL. CDR3 sequence (DNA): TGCGCCGGCAGCCAAGATCGTGGGGGTTTGTCAGGCAATGAGCAGTTCTTC. Residues: CAGSQDRGGLSGNEQFF.

This chain links TRBV27 with TRBJ2-1, with TRBD2 identical over 10 bases. There are 13 residues in the CDR3. Germline V lookup: CDR1 MNHEY, CDR2 SMNVEV (reference sequence). Trimming at V came to 6 bases and at J to 10 bases, leaving 6 bases not matched to a gene. Here the CDR3 reads CASRLAGVGEQFF. CDR3 nucleotides: TGTGCCAGCAGGCTAGCGGGAGTTGGAGAGCAGTTCTTC.